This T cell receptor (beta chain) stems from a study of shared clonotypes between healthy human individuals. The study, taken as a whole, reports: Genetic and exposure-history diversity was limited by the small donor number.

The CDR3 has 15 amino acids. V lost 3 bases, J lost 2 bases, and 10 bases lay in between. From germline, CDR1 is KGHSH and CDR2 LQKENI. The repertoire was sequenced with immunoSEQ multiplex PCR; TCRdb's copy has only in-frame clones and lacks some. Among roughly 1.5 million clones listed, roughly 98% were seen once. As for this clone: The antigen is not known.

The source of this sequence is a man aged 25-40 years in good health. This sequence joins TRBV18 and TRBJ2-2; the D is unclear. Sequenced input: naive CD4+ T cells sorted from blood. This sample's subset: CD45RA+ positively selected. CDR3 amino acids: CASSPLDGNTGELFF. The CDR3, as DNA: TGTGCCAGCTCACCCCTGGACGGAAACACCGGGGAGCTGTTTTTT.